The T cell receptor beta chain under discussion was sequenced for a study of cytomegalovirus exposure and HLA in healthy donors. Donors came from a validation cohort of about 120 subjects, distinct from the first 666-subject cohort. This table comes from immunoSEQ multiplex PCR, and its TCRdb copy is limited to in-frame clones, with some not included. The sample shows under 200,000 clones, roughly nine tenths of them seen only once. Study-wide findings and caveats: Diagnosis of cytomegalovirus status made by the classifier reportedly showed high specificity and sensitivity. Listed as cytomegalovirus-associated were approximately 160 TCR beta chains. CMV antigen specificity of a few CMV-associated chains was confirmed in vitro.

A remark on this clone: Antigen specificity is unknown.

The CDR3 has 14 amino acids. CDR1 is MDHEN and CDR2 is SYDVKM in the germline V gene. The V end lost 8 bases, the J end lost 7 bases, and 18 bases lay between the germline ends. J is TRBJ2-1 and V is TRBV28, with D tentatively TRBD1 (7 bases). The sequence derives from a woman under 30 in good health and CMV-seropositive. Material: PBMCs. The CDR3 coding sequence is TGTGCCAGCCTTAGACAGGGAGGTGGGAATGAGCAGTTCTTC. It translates to CASLRQGGGNEQFF.